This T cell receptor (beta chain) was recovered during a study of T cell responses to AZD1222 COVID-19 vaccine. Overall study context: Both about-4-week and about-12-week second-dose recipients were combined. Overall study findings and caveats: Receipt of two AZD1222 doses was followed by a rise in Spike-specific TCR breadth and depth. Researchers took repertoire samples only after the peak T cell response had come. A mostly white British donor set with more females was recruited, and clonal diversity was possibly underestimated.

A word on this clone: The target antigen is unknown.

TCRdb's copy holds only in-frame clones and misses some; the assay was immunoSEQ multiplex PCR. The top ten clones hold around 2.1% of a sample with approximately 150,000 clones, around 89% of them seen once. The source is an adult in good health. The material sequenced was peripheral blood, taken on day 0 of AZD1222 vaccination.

The CDR3, as DNA: TGTGCCAGCAGGCCAGCACAGGGAGGGAACACTGAAGCTTTCTTT. Encoded protein: CASRPAQGGNTEAFF. This sequence joins TRBV7-2 and TRBJ1-1; D may be TRBD1 (6 bases). Trimming removed 6 bases from V and 1 base from J, with 15 bases in between. CDR3 length equals 15 residues. Germline V gene data show CDR1 as SGHTA and CDR2 as FQGNSA.